This T cell receptor (beta chain) was recorded in a study of a mutant IDH1 vaccine in newly diagnosed glioma. Study background: Before enrollment, the patients had been treated with radiotherapy alone, temozolomide alone, or both together. Most of them had received both.

Time point denoted: baseline, week 1 (first vaccination visit). Treatment: pre-vaccination baseline after standard-of-care therapy. The study enrolled donors with new WHO grade 3 or 4 IDH1-mutant, ATRX-lost astrocytomas. Study-wide points: With respect to changes in top peripheral T cell clonotypes, pseudoprogression seemed unrelated. Vaccine-induced immune responses occurred in 90% to 95% of patients.

This clone came up a few times. As yet, its antigen is unknown. The CDR3 runs to 14 residues. Trimming removed 1 base from V and 4 bases from J, with 11 bases in between. Germline assignment: CDR1 SGDLS and CDR2 YYNGEE. The data were produced by immunoSEQ multiplex PCR, yet TCRdb's version contains in-frame clones alone and is incomplete. The table includes 90,000 to 95,000 clones, about 80% detected once. The input for sequencing was PBMCs, taken from a glioma patient treated with radiotherapy, temozolomide or both. The receptor comes from a woman aged 45 to 65 with glioma. The chain combines TRBV9 with TRBJ1-1; D is uncertain. CDR3 nucleotides: TGTGCCAGCAGCGTATTCCCCTCGGGCACTGAAGCTTTCTTT. This codes for CASSVFPSGTEAFF.